This section outlines one T cell receptor beta chain sequence together with its context. The target antigen is unknown. TCRdb's copy holds only in-frame clones and misses some; the assay was immunoSEQ multiplex PCR. Here the sample spans tens of thousands of clones, approximately 90% being singletons. This sample is drawn from a study of OX40 agonist ivuxolimab in advanced cancers. About the study: A diagnosis of hepatocellular carcinoma, melanoma, renal cell or head and neck cancer was present in dose-escalation patients.

This CDR3 has 15 amino acids. In germline, CDR1 is MNHNS, CDR2 SASEGT. Germline trimming cut 1 base from V and 4 bases from J; bases unmatched to any gene: 4. Findings and caveats of the study: Expanded clones were, on average, more numerous among CD8+ T cells than CD4+.

The chain links TRBV6-1 to TRBJ1-1, with 9 bases lining up with TRBD1. The sequencing here drew on CD4+ or CD8+ T cells sorted from blood, taken in a trial of the OX40 agonist ivuxolimab. The source of this sequence is an adult with an advanced solid tumor such as melanoma, head and neck, liver or kidney cancer. The CDR3 sequence is CASSEGGTGPTEAFF. CDR3 nucleotides: TGTGCCAGCAGTGAAGGAGGGACAGGGCCCACTGAAGCTTTCTTT.